A selection of T cell receptor beta chains follows, all from one sample in a study of CD8 T cells in ankylosing spondylitis. MiXCR, applied by TCRdb to the 5' RACE reads, yields one record per CDR3 protein. The sample gives fewer than 250,000 distinct CDR3 sequences, around 17% of which show up once; about 39% is in the top ten. Source material: blood, either unsorted or a sorted T cell fraction (not recorded which). These receptor sequences come from a male donor with ankylosing spondylitis. Each CDR3 is given with its conserved first and last residue. Each record gives: CDR3 length, J gene, clone size, D gene, V gene, CDR3 DNA, CDR3 protein. A D gene is named only where the DNA matches it firmly. Expanded clones get a size class; other rows say once, few or many, or leave the size out.

15,TRBJ2-5,.,TRBD1,TRBV12-5,TGTGCTAGTGGTTCAAATTACAGGGGGCGGGAGACCCAGTACTTC,CASGSNYRGRETQYF
16,TRBJ2-7,few,.,TRBV6-1,TGTGCCAGCAGTCCCAGTGGAGGGGGAAGCTCCTACGAGCAGTACTTC,CASSPSGGGSSYEQYF
15,TRBJ1-2,once,TRBD1,TRBV6-5,TGTGCCAGCAGTTACTGGACAGGGTTGGGGTATAGCTACACCTTC,CASSYWTGLGYSYTF
15,TRBJ2-2,.,.,TRBV12-3/TRBV12-4,TGTGCCAGCAGTCCAATGACAGACTCAACCGGGGAGCTGTTTTTT,CASSPMTDSTGELFF
15,TRBJ2-1,.,TRBD2,TRBV7-3,TGTGCCAGCAGACTTAGCGGGGGGGCCCGGGGTGAGCAGTTCTTC,CASRLSGGARGEQFF
16,TRBJ2-2,many,TRBD2,TRBV12-3/TRBV12-4,TGTGCCAGCAGTTTATCCGGACTAGTAGAACCCGGGGAGCTGTTTTTT,CASSLSGLVEPGELFF
15,TRBJ1-1,once,.,TRBV5-5,TGTGCCAGCAGCTTGGGGGCGGGGATGAACACTGAAGCTTTCTTT,CASSLGAGMNTEAFF
12,TRBJ1-1,once,.,TRBV5-6,TGTGCCAGCAGCGACGGACAGAGAAAAGCTTTCTTT,CASSDGQRKAFF
13,TRBJ2-3,.,TRBD2,TRBV27,TGTGCCAGCAGCCGACTAGCGACAGATACGCAGTATTTT,CASSRLATDTQYF
12,TRBJ2-7,.,TRBD1,TRBV29-1,TGCAGCACCCCGGGACAGGGGGGTGAGCAGTACTTC,CSTPGQGGEQYF
15,TRBJ2-1,few,TRBD1,TRBV5-5,TGTGCCAGCAGCTTGGTGGATGGGACAGTAGGCGAGCAGTTCTTC,CASSLVDGTVGEQFF
13,TRBJ2-2,.,.,TRBV19,TGTGCCAGTAGTCAGGGGTTTCCCGGGGAGCTGTTTTTT,CASSQGFPGELFF
13,TRBJ1-5,few,.,TRBV27,TGTGCCAGCAGTTTATCAGGGGATCAGCCCCAGCATTTT,CASSLSGDQPQHF
14,TRBJ2-5,.,.,TRBV27,TGTGCCAGCAGTTTTGGGGGCCCCCTAGAGACCCAGTACTTC,CASSFGGPLETQYF
18,TRBJ1-2,few,TRBD1,TRBV4-1,TGCGCCAGCAGCCACGGACAGGGTCTGATTCCTATGGAAGTCGGCTACACCTTC,CASSHGQGLIPMEVGYTF
13,TRBJ2-1,once,.,TRBV7-9,TGTGCCAGCAGCCTCAACCTTTACAATGAGCAGTTCTTC,CASSLNLYNEQFF
15,TRBJ2-7,.,.,TRBV2,TGTGCCAGCAGTGAAGCGCTCGCTCCCGAGAACGAGCAGTACTTC,CASSEALAPENEQYF
16,TRBJ1-2,few,TRBD1,TRBV15,TGTGCCACCAGCACAGAGGGGACAGACACTAACTATGGCTACACCTTC,CATSTEGTDTNYGYTF
21,TRBJ1-5,few,TRBD1,TRBV6-2/TRBV6-3,TGTGCCAGCAGTCCCAGCGGAGGCTCGGGACAGGGGGTCTATAGCAATCAGCCCCAGCATTTT,CASSPSGGSGQGVYSNQPQHF
14,TRBJ2-7,few,.,TRBV6-1,TGTGCCAGCAAGGATTCGGACAGCTTCTACGAGCAGTACTTC,CASKDSDSFYEQYF
15,TRBJ2-7,.,TRBD2,TRBV6-2/TRBV6-3,TGTGCCAGCGGCTTGCTAGCGGGGGGGCCCTACGAGCAGTACTTC,CASGLLAGGPYEQYF
15,TRBJ2-5,.,.,TRBV12-3/TRBV12-4,TGTGCCAGCAGTTTAAATTTGGGGCTACAAGAGACCCAGTACTTC,CASSLNLGLQETQYF
14,TRBJ2-7,.,TRBD1,TRBV20-1,TGCAGTGCTAGAAGTTGGGACAGGGGCTACGAGCAGTACTTC,CSARSWDRGYEQYF
14,TRBJ1-1,few,.,TRBV12-3/TRBV12-4,TGTGCCAGCAGTTTTAGTGATGGGTGGGCTGAAGCTTTCTTT,CASSFSDGWAEAFF
15,TRBJ1-2,.,.,TRBV4-1,TGCGCCAGCAGCCCCATCAGGACGAGCTCATATGGCTACACCTTC,CASSPIRTSSYGYTF
12,TRBJ2-7,.,.,TRBV7-8,TGTGCCAGCAGCCCAACAGAGTACGAGCAGTACTTC,CASSPTEYEQYF
15,TRBJ1-2,few,TRBD1,TRBV6-5,TGTGCCAGCAGTTACTCGCGACAGGGACCTCTTGGCTACACCTTC,CASSYSRQGPLGYTF
15,TRBJ1-2,.,TRBD1,TRBV6-5,TGTGCCAGCAGTTACTTCCAGGGGGCTAAGGGGGGCTACACCTTC,CASSYFQGAKGGYTF
12,TRBJ2-1,.,.,TRBV20-1,TGCAGTGCTAGGGCCCTGGACAATGAGCAGTTCTTC,CSARALDNEQFF
16,TRBJ2-7,.,TRBD1,TRBV7-8,TGTGCCAGCAGCTTTAAGGACAGGACCCTCTCCTACGAGCAGTACTTC,CASSFKDRTLSYEQYF
14,TRBJ2-1,.,.,TRBV27,TGTGCCAGCAGTTGGGACACAGATTACAATGAGCAGTTCTTC,CASSWDTDYNEQFF
16,TRBJ2-7,few,.,TRBV7-9,TGTGCCAGCAGCTTCGACCGTAGTAAGGGGGACATTGAGCAGTACTTC,CASSFDRSKGDIEQYF